This is a list of T cell receptor beta chains from one sample in a study of T cells after yellow fever vaccination. TCRdb ran MiXCR on the 5' RACE reads and lists one entry per CDR3 protein. Of more than 20,000 distinct CDR3 sequences listed, 4% to 6% are singletons. Sequencing was performed on PBMCs, either bulk or a sorted T-cell subset (CD4+, CD8+, memory, or dextramer-sorted; not recorded which), taken about 41 days after the first yellow fever vaccination. The receptors were sampled from a young man who received the YFV17D yellow fever vaccine. Each CDR3 is given with its conserved first and last residue. A D gene is named only where the DNA matches it firmly. Size tells how often a clone was seen (once, few, many) or the class of an expanded clone, and some rows leave it out.

cdr3_aa: CASRPAVGLWQFF; cdr3_nt: TGTGCCAGCAGACCCGCCGTGGGGCTCTGGCAGTTCTTC; j_call: TRBJ2-1; clone_size: many; v_call: TRBV12-3/TRBV12-4; d_call: -
cdr3_aa: CASSQEGGWTEAFF; cdr3_nt: TGTGCCAGCAGCCAAGAAGGGGGTTGGACTGAAGCTTTCTTT; j_call: TRBJ1-1; clone_size: -; v_call: TRBV3-1; d_call: -
cdr3_aa: CASSQSESVPYTQYF; cdr3_nt: TGTGCCAGCTCACAGTCGGAGTCTGTGCCCTATACGCAGTATTTT; j_call: TRBJ2-3; clone_size: many; v_call: TRBV18; d_call: -
cdr3_aa: CASARDSQETQYF; cdr3_nt: TGTGCCAGCGCCCGGGACAGCCAAGAGACCCAGTACTTC; j_call: TRBJ2-5; clone_size: many; v_call: TRBV12-3/TRBV12-4; d_call: TRBD1
cdr3_aa: CASSYGLAGVWFF; cdr3_nt: TGTGCCAGCAGTTACGGACTAGCGGGGGTTTGGTTCTTC; j_call: TRBJ2-1; clone_size: many; v_call: TRBV6-5; d_call: TRBD2
cdr3_aa: CASSLTRTADQETQYF; cdr3_nt: TGTGCCAGCAGCTTAACACGAACCGCCGACCAAGAGACCCAGTACTTC; j_call: TRBJ2-5; clone_size: many; v_call: TRBV7-8; d_call: -
cdr3_aa: CASSLNPNYGYTF; cdr3_nt: TGTGCCAGCAGCTTGAACCCCAACTATGGCTACACCTTC; j_call: TRBJ1-2; clone_size: many; v_call: TRBV7-9; d_call: -
cdr3_aa: CASSPKHRGGQPQHF; cdr3_nt: TGTGCCAGCTCACCGAAACACAGGGGAGGTCAGCCCCAGCATTTT; j_call: TRBJ1-5; clone_size: many; v_call: TRBV18; d_call: TRBD1
cdr3_aa: CASSFPGTPEAFF; cdr3_nt: TGTGCCAGCAGCTTCCCCGGCACCCCTGAAGCTTTCTTT; j_call: TRBJ1-1; clone_size: many; v_call: TRBV7-9; d_call: -
cdr3_aa: CASSRLQGNTEAFF; cdr3_nt: TGTGCCAGCAGCCGCCTACAGGGGAACACTGAAGCTTTCTTT; j_call: TRBJ1-1; clone_size: many; v_call: TRBV14; d_call: -